This entry concerns a single T cell receptor beta chain. Original processing notes: Scientists estimated how many nucleated cells there were by amplifying reference gene primers. Sequencing was performed with immunoSEQ multiplex PCR; in TCRdb, only in-frame clones are kept and a portion is missing. V, J and clone size reflect that table, while D and trimming were determined from the DNA. The repertoire holds about 260,000 clones, approximately 88% seen once, with roughly 10% in the top ten. CDR1 is MNHEY, CDR2 SMNVEV, per germline (reference sequence). CDR3 length equals 17 residues. With V trimmed by 5 bases and J by 5 bases, 12 bases remained unmatched. Patients in Seattle were enrolled during active infection, then followed longitudinally. This sample was included in a study of blood T cell repertoires in COVID-19. The overall study: The United States, Italy and Spain supplied acute and convalescent COVID-19 samples. The analysed material was cDNA or gDNA that came from T cells, B-cell-depleted T cells, or PBMCs.

The sequence was collected from a woman aged 70-85 years with COVID-19, enrolled during active disease. Sequencing input: peripheral blood. V and J are TRBV27 and TRBJ2-1; 10 nucleotides match TRBD1. This chain's CDR3 is CASSALTGTGEHNEQFF. DNA for the CDR3: TGTGCCAGCAGTGCCTTAACCGGGACAGGGGAACACAATGAGCAGTTCTTC.